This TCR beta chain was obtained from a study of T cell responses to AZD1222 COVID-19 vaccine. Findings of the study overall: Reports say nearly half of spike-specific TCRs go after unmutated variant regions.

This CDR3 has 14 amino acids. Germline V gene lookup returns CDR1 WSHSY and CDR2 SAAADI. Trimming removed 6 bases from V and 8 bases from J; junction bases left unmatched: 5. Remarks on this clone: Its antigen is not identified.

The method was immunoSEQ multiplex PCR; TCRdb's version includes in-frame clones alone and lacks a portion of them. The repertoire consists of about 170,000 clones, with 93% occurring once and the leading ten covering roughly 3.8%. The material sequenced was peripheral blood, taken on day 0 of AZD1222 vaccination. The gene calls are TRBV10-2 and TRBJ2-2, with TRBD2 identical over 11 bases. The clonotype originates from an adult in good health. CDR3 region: CASRLAGGGGELFF. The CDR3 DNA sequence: TGCGCCAGCAGGCTAGCGGGAGGCGGGGGGGAGCTGTTTTTT.